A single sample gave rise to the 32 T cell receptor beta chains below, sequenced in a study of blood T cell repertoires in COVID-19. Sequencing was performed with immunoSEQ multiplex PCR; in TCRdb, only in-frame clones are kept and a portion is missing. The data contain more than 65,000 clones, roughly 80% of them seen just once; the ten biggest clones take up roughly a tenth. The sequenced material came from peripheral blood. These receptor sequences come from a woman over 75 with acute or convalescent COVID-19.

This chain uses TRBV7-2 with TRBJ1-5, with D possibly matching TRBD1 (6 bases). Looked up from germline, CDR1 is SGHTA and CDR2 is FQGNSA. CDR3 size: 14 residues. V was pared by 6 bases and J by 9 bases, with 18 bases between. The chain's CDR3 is CASSPRTDTGPQHF. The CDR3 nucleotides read TGTGCCAGCAGTCCTAGGACAGACACGGGGCCCCAGCATTTT.

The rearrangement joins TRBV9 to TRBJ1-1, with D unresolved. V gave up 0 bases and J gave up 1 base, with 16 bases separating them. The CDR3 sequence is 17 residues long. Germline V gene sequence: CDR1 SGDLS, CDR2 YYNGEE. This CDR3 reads CASSVEPKNGRNTEAFF. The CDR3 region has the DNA TGTGCCAGCAGCGTAGAGCCTAAAAATGGGAGGAACACTGAAGCTTTCTTT. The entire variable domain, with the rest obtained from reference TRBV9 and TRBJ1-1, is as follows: DSGVTQTPKHLITATGQRVTLRCSPRSGDLSVYWYQQSLDQGLQFLIQYYNGEERAKGNILERFSAQQFPDLHSELNLSSLELGDSALYFCASSVEPKNGRNTEAFFGQGTRLTVV.

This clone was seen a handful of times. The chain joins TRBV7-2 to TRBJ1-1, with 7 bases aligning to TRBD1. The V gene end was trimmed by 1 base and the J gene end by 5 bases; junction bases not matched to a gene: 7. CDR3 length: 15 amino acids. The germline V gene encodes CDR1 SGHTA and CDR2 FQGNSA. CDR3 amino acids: CASSLVFGTVTEAFF. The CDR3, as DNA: TGTGCCAGCAGCTTAGTTTTCGGGACAGTGACTGAAGCTTTCTTT. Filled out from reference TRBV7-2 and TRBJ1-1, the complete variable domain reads GAGVSQSPSNKVTEKGKDVELRCDPISGHTALYWYRQSLGQGLEFLIYFQGNSAPDKSGLPSDRFSAERTGGSVSTLTIQRTQQEDSAVYLCASSLVFGTVTEAFFGQGTRLTVV.

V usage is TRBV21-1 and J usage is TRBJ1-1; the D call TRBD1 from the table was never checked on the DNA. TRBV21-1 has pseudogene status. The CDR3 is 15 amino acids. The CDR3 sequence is CASSTEQGENTEAFF. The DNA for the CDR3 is TGTGCCAGCAGCACAGAACAGGGGGAGAACACTGAAGCTTTCTTT.

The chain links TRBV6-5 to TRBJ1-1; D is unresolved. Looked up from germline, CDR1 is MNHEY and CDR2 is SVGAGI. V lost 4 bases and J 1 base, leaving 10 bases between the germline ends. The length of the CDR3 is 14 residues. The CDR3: CASSSDRGNTEAFF. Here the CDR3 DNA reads TGTGCCAGCAGTTCGGACCGGGGGAACACTGAAGCTTTCTTT.

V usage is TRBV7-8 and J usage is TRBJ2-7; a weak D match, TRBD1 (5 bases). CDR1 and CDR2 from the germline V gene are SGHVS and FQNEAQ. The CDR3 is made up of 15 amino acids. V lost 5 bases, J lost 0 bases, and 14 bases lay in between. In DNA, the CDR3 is TGTGCCAGCAGCCCTCAGGCAGGGAACTCCTACGAGCAGTACTTC. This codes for CASSPQAGNSYEQYF. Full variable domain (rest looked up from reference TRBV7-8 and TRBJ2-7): GAGVSQSPRYKVAKRGQDVALRCDPISGHVSLFWYQQALGQGPEFLTYFQNEAQLDKSGLPSDRFFAERPEGSVSTLKIQRTQQEDSAVYLCASSPQAGNSYEQYFGPGTRLTVT.

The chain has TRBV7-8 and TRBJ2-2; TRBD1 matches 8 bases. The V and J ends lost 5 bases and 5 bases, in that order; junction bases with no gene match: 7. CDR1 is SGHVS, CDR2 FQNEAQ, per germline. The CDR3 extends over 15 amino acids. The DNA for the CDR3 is TGTGCCAGCAGCCGCGGGACAGGAGGTACCGGGGAGCTGTTTTTT. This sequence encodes CASSRGTGGTGELFF.

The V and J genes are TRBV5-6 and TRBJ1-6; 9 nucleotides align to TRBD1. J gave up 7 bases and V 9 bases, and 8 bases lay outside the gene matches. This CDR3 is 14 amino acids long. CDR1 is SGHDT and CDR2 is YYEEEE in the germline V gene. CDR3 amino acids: CATQYRGLNSPLHF. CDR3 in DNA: TGTGCCACTCAATACAGGGGGCTGAATTCACCCCTCCACTTT.

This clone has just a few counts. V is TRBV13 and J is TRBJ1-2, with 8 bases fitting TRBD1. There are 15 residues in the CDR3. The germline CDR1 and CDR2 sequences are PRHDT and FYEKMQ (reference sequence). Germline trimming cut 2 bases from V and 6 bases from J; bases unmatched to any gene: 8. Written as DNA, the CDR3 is TGTGCCAGCAGCTTACAGGGGGCTAGACGGGATGGCTACACCTTC. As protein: CASSLQGARRDGYTF.

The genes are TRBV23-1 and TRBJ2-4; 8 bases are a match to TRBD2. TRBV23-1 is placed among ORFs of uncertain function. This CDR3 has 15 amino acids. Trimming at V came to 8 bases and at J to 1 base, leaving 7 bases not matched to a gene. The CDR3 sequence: CASGKSGGAKNIQYF. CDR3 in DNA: TGCGCCAGCGGAAAGAGCGGGGGTGCCAAAAACATTCAGTACTTC.

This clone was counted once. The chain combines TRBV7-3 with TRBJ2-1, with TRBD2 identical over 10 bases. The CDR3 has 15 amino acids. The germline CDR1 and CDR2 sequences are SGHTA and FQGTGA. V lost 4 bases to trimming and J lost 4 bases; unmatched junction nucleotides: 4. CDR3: CASSYGLAVYNEQFF. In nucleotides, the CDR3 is TGTGCCAGCAGCTACGGACTAGCGGTTTACAATGAGCAGTTCTTC.

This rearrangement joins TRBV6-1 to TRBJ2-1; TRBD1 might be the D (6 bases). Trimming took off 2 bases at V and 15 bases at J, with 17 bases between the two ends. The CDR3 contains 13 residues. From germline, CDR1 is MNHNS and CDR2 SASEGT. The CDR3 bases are TGTGCCAGCAGTGAAAGTAGGGCAGGGGCTGGGTTCTTC. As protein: CASSESRAGAGFF.

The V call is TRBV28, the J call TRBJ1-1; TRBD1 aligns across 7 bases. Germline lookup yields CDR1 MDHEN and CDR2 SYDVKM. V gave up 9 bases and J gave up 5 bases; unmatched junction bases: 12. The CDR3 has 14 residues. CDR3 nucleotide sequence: TGTGCCAGTTTAAGTAGGGGGCGAGTTACTGAAGCTTTCTTT. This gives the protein CASLSRGRVTEAFF.

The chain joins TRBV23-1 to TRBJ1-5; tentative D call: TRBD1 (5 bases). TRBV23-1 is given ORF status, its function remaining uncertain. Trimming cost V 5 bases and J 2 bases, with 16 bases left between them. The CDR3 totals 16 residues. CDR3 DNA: TGCGCCAGCAGTTCCAGGGAGGGACGCGGCAATCAGCCCCAGCATTTT. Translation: CASSSREGRGNQPQHF.

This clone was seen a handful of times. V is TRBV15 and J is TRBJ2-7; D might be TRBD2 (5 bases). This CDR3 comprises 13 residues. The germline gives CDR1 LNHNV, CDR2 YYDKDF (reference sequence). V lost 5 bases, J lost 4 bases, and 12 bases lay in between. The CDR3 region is CATSLPGIYEQYF. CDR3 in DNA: TGTGCCACCAGCCTCCCCGGGATTTACGAGCAGTACTTC.

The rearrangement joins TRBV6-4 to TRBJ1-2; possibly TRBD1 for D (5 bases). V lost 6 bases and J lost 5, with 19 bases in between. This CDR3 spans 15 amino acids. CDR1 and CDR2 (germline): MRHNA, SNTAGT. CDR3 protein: CASRGLWGAEYGYTF. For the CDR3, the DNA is TGTGCCAGCAGGGGTTTGTGGGGCGCAGAGTATGGCTACACCTTC.

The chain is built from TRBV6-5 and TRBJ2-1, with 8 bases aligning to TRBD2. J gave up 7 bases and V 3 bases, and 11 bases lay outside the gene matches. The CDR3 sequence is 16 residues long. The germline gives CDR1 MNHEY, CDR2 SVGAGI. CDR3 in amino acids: CASSYSPGGRWNEQFF. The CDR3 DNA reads TGTGCCAGCAGTTATTCTCCGGGGGGGAGATGGAATGAGCAGTTCTTC.

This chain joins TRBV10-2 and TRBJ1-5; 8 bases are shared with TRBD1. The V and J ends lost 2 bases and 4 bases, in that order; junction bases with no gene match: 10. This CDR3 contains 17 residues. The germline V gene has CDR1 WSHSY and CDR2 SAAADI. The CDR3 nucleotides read TGCGCCAGCAGTGAGACGCAGGGGGCGTACGCTAATCAGCCCCAGCATTTT. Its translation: CASSETQGAYANQPQHF.

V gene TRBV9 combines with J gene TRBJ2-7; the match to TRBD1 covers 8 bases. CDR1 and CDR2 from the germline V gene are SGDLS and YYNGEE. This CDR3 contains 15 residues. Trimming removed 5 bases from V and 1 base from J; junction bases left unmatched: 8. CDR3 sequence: CASSKSGQGSYEQYF. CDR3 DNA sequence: TGTGCCAGCAGTAAAAGCGGACAGGGATCCTACGAGCAGTACTTC.

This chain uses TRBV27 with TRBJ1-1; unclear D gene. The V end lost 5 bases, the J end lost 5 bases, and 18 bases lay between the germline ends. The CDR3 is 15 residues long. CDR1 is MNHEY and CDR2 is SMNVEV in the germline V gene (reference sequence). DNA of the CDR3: TGTGCCAGCAGTCCAAGCGGGGTATGGAGGACTGAAGCTTTCTTT. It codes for CASSPSGVWRTEAFF.

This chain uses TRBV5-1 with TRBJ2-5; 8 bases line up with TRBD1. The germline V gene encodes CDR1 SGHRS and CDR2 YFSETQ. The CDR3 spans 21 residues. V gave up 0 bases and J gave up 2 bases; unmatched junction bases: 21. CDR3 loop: CASSLGLSPPGGNFIQETQYF. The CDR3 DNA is TGCGCCAGCAGCTTGGGCCTCAGTCCGCCAGGGGGCAATTTCATACAAGAGACCCAGTACTTC. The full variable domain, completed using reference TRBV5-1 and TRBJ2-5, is KAGVTQTPRYLIKTRGQQVTLSCSPISGHRSVSWYQQTPGQGLQFLFEYFSETQRNKGNFPGRFSGRQFSNSRSEMNVSTLELGDSALYLCASSLGLSPPGGNFIQETQYFGPGTRLLVL.

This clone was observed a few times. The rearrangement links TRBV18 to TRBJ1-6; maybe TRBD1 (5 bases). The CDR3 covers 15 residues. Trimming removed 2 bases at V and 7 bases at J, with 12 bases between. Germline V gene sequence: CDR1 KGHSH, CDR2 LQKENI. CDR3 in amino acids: CASSPSGRENSPLHF. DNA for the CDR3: TGTGCCAGCTCACCATCCGGCAGGGAAAATTCACCCCTCCACTTT.

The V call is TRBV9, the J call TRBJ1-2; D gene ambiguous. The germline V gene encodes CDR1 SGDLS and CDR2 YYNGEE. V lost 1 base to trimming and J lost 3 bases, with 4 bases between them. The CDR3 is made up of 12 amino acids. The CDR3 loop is CASSVSDYGYTF. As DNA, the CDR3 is TGTGCCAGCAGCGTATCAGACTATGGCTACACCTTC.

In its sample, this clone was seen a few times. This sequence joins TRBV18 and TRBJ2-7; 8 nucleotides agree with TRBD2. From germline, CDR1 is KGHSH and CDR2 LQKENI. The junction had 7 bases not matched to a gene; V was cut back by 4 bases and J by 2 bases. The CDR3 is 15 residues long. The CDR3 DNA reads TGTGCCAGCTCACTAGCGGGGACCTCAGCCTACGAGCAGTACTTC. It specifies CASSLAGTSAYEQYF.

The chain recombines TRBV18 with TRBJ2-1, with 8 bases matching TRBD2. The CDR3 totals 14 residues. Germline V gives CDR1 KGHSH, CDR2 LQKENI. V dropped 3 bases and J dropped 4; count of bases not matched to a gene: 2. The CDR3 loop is CASSPSGVYNEQFF. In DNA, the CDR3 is TGTGCCAGCTCACCTAGCGGGGTATACAATGAGCAGTTCTTC.

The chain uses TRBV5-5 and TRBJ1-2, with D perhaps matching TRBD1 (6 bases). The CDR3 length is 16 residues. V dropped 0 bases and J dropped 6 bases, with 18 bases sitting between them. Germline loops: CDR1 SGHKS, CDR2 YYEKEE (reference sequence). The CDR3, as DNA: TGTGCCAGCAGCTTGGTCTTAAGTGTAGGGGGAGATGGCTACACCTTC. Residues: CASSLVLSVGGDGYTF.

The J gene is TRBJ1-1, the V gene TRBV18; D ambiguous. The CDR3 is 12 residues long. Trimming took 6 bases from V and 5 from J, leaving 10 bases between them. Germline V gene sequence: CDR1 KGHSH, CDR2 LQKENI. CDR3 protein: CASSGEVTEAFF. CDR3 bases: TGTGCCAGCTCTGGGGAGGTTACTGAAGCTTTCTTT.

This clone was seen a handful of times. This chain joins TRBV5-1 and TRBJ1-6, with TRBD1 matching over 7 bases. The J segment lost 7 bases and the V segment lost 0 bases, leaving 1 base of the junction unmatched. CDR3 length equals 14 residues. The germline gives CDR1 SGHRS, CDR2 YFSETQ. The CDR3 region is CASSLGDRNSPLHF. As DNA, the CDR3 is TGCGCCAGCAGCTTGGGGGACAGAAATTCACCCCTCCACTTT.

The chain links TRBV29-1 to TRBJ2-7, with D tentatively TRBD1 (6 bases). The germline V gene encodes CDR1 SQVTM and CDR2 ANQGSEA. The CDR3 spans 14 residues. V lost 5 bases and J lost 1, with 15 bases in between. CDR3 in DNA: TGCAGCGTTATCCCAATAACAGGGTCCTACGAGCAGTACTTC. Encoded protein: CSVIPITGSYEQYF.

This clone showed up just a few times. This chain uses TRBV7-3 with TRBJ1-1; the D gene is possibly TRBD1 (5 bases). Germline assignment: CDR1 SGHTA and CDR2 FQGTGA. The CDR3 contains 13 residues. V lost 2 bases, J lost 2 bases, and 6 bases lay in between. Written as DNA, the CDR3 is TGTGCCAGCAGCTTAGACAGTAACACTGAAGCTTTCTTT. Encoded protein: CASSLDSNTEAFF.

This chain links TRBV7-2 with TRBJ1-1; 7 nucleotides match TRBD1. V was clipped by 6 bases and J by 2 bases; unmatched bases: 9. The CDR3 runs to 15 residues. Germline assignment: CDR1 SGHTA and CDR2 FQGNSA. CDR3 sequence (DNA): TGTGCCAGCAGTGCTTATGGGACAGCTAACACTGAAGCTTTCTTT. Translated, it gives CASSAYGTANTEAFF.

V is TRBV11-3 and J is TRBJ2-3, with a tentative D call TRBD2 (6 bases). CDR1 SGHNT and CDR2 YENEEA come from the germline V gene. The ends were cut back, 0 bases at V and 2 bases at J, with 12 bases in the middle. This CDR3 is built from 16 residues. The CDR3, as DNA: TGTGCCAGCAGCTTAGAGATGGGGACTTTCACAGATACGCAGTATTTT. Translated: CASSLEMGTFTDTQYF. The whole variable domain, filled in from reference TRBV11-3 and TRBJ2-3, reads EAGVVQSPRYKIIEKKQPVAFWCNPISGHNTLYWYLQNLGQGPELLIRYENEEAVDDSQLPKDRFSAERLKGVDSTLKIQPAELGDSAVYLCASSLEMGTFTDTQYFGPGTRLTVL.